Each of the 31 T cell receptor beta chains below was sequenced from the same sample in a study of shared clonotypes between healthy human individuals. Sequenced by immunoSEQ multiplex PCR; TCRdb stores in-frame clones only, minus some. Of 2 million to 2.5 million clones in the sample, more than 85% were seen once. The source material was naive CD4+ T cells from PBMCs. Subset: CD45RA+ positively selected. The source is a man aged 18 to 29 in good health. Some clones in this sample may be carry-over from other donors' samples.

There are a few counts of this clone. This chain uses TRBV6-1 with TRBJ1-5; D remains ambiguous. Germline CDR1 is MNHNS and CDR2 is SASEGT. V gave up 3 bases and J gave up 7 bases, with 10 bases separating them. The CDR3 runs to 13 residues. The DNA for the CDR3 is TGTGCCAGCAGTGAGGGCAGCCTCCAGCCCCAGCATTTT. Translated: CASSEGSLQPQHF.

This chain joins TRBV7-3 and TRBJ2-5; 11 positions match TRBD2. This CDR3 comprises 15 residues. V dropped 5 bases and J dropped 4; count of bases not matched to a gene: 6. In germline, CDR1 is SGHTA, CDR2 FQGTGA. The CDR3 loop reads CASSLGTSGLETQYF. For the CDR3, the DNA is TGTGCCAGCAGCCTAGGGACTAGCGGCCTAGAGACCCAGTACTTC.

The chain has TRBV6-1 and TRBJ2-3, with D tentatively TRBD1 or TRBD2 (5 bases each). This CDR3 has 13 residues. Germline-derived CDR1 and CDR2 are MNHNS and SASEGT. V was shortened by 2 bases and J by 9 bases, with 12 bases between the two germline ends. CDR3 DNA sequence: TGTGCCAGCAGTGAAAGGGAAGGGGACACGCAGTATTTT. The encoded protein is CASSEREGDTQYF.

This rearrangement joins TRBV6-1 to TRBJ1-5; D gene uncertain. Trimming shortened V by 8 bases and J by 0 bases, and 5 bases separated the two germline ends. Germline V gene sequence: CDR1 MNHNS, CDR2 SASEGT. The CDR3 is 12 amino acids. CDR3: CASLISNQPQHF. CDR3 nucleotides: TGTGCCAGCCTTATTAGCAATCAGCCCCAGCATTTT.

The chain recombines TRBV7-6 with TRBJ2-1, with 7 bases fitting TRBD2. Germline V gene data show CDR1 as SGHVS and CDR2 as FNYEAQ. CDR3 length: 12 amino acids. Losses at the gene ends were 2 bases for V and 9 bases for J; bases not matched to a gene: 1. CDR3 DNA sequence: TGTGCCAGCAGCTTAACGGGGGGTGAGCAGTTCTTC. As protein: CASSLTGGEQFF.

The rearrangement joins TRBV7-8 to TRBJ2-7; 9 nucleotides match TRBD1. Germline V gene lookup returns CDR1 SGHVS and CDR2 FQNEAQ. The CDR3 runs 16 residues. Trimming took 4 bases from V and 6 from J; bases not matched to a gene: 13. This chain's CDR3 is CASSSRRQGVFLEQYF. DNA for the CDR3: TGTGCCAGCAGCTCGAGAAGACAGGGGGTATTCCTCGAGCAGTACTTC.

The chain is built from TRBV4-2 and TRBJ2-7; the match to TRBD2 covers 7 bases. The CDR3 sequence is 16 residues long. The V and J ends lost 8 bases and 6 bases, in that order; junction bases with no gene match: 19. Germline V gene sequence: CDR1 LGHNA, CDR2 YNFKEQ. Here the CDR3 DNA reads TGTGCCAGCGGGTCCCTAGTTGGGGGGGAGGATCGCGAGCAGTACTTC. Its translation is CASGSLVGGEDREQYF.

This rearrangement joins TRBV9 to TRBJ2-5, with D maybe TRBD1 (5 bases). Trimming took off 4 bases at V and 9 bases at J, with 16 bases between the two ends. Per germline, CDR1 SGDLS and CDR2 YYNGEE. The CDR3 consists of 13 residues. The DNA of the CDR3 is TGTGCCAGCAGCACCCTCTACGGACATGCCCAGTACTTC. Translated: CASSTLYGHAQYF.

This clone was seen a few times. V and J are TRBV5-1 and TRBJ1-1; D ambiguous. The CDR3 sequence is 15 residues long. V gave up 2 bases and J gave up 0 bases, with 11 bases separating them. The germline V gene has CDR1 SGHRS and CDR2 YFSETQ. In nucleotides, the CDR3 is TGCGCCAGCAGCTTAGTTCTGGCGTTGAACACTGAAGCTTTCTTT. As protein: CASSLVLALNTEAFF.

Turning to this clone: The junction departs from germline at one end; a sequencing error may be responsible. This CDR3 is CASSARGSYSEQFF. For the CDR3, the DNA is TGTGCCAGCAGTGCCAGGGGGTCGTACAGTGAGCAGTTCTTC. The rearrangement links TRBV25-1 to TRBJ2-1; TRBD1 aligns across 7 bases. The germline CDR1 and CDR2 sequences are MGHDK and SYGVNS. The CDR3 runs to 14 residues.

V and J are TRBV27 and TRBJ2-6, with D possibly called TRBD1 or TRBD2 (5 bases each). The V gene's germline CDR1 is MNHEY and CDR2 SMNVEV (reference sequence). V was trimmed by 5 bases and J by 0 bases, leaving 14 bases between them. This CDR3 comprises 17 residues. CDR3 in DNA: TGTGCCAGCAGTGACCGGGACGCCTTCTCTGGGGCCAACGTCCTGACTTTC. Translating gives CASSDRDAFSGANVLTF.

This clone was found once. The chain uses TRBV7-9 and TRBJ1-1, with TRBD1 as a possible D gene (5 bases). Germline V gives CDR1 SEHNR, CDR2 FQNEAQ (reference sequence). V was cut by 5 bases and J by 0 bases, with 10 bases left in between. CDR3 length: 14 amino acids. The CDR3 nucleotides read TGTGCCAGCAGCCACGGGACTCTGAACACTGAAGCTTTCTTT. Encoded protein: CASSHGTLNTEAFF. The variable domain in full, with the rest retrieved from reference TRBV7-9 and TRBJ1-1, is DTGVSQNPRHKITKRGQNVTFRCDPISEHNRLYWYRQTLGQGPEFLTYFQNEAQLEKSRLLSDRFSAERPKGSFSTLEIQRTEQGDSAMYLCASSHGTLNTEAFFGQGTRLTVV.

The CDR3 is CASSQGGTGSGNTIYF. CDR3 DNA: TGTGCCAGCAGCCAGGGGGGGACAGGCTCTGGAAACACCATATATTTT. The rearrangement joins TRBV11-2 to TRBJ1-3, with 8 nucleotides matching TRBD1. V gave up 5 bases and J gave up 0 bases; unmatched junction bases: 6. The CDR3 has 16 residues. Germline V lookup: CDR1 SGHAT, CDR2 FQNNGV. Combining the CDR3 with reference TRBV11-2 and TRBJ1-3 gives the whole variable domain EAGVAQSPRYKIIEKRQSVAFWCNPISGHATLYWYQQILGQGPKLLIQFQNNGVVDDSQLPKDRFSAERLKGVDSTLKIQPAKLEDSAVYLCASSQGGTGSGNTIYFGEGSWLTVV.

The CDR3: CASSLEQGRGEKLFF. The CDR3 DNA follows: TGCGCCAGCAGCTTGGAGCAGGGTAGGGGAGAAAAACTGTTTTTT. The chain couples TRBV5-1 to TRBJ1-4; D is perhaps TRBD1 (5 bases). Trimming stripped 0 bases from V and 8 bases from J, with 14 bases between. The CDR3 has 15 residues. Germline lookup yields CDR1 SGHRS and CDR2 YFSETQ.

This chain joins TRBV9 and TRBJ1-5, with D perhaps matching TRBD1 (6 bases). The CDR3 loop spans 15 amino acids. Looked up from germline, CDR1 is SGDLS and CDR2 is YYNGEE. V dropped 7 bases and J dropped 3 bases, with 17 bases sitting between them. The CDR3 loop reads CASAQFGQTNQPQHF. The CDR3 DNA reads TGTGCCAGCGCCCAGTTCGGACAGACCAATCAGCCCCAGCATTTT.

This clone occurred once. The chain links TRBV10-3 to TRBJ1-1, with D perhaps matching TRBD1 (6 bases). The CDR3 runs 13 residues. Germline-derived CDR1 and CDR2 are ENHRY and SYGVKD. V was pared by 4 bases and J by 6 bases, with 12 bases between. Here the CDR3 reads CAISVQGIAEAFF. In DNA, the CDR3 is TGTGCCATCAGTGTGCAGGGGATTGCTGAAGCTTTCTTT.

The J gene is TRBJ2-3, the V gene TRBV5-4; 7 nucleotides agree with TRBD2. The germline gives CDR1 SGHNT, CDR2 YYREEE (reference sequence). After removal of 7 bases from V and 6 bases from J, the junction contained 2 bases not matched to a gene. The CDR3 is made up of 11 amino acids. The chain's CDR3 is CASRGEDTQYF. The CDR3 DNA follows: TGTGCCAGCCGGGGGGAGGATACGCAGTATTTT.

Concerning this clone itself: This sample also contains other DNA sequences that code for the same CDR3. CDR3 coding DNA: TGTGCCAGCAGCCTCGGACTAGGAGAGACCCAGTACTTC. It is translated as CASSLGLGETQYF. The chain couples TRBV11-2 to TRBJ2-5, with TRBD2 matching 7 bases. The CDR3 runs 13 residues. Germline-derived CDR1 and CDR2 are SGHAT and FQNNGV. V shed 5 bases, J shed 4 bases, and the junction held 4 bases outside the gene matches.

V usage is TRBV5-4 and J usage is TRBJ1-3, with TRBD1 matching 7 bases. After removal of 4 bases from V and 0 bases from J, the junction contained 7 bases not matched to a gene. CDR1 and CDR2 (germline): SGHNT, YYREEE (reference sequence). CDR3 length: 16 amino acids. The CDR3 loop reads CASSRQGSPSGNTIYF. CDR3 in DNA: TGTGCCAGCAGCCGACAGGGCTCTCCCTCTGGAAACACCATATATTTT.

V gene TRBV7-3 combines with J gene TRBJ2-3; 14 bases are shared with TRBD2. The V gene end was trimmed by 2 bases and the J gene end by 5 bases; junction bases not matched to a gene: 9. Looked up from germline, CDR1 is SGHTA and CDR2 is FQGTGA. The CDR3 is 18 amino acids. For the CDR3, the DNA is TGTGCCAGCAGCTTATTCCCGGGGACTAGCGGGAGTTTAGATACGCAGTATTTT. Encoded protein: CASSLFPGTSGSLDTQYF.

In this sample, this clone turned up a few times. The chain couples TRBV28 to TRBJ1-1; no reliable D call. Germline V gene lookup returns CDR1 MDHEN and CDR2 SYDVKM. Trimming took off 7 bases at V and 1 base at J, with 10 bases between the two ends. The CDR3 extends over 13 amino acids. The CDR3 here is CASKRYPNTEAFF. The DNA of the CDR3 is TGTGCCAGCAAAAGGTACCCGAACACTGAAGCTTTCTTT. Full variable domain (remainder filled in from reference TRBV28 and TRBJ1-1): DVKVTQSSRYLVKRTGEKVFLECVQDMDHENMFWYRQDPGLGLRLIYFSYDVKMKEKGDIPEGYSVSREKKERFSLILESASTNQTSMYLCASKRYPNTEAFFGQGTRLTVV.

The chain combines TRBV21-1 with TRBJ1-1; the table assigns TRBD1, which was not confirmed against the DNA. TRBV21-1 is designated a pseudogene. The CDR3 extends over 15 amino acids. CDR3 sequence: CASSKRQGVNTEAFF. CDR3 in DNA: TGTGCCAGCAGCAAGAGACAGGGGGTGAACACTGAAGCTTTCTTT.

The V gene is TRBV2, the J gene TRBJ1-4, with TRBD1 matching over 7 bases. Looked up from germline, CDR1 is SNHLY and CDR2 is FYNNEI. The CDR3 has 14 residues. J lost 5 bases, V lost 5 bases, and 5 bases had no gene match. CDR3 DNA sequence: TGTGCCAGCAGTTCGACAGGGCTGAATGAAAAACTGTTTTTT. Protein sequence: CASSSTGLNEKLFF.

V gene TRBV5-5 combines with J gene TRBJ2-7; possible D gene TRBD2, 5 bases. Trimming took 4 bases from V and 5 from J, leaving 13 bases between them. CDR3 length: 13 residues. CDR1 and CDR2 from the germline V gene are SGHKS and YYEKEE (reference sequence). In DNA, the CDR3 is TGTGCCAGCAGCGCCCCGGGAAAAAACGAGCAGTACTTC. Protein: CASSAPGKNEQYF.

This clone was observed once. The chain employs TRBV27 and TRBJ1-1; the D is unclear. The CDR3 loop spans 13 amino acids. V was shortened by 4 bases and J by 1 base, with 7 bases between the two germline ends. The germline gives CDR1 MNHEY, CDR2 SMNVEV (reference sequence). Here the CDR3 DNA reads TGTGCCAGCAGTTCTCGCGGGAACACTGAAGCTTTCTTT. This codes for CASSSRGNTEAFF.

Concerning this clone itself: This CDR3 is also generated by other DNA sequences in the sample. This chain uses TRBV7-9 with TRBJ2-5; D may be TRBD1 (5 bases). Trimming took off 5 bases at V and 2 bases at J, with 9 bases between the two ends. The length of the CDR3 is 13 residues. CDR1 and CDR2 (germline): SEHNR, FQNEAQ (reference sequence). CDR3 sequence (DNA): TGTGCCAGCAGCCTTAGACAGCAAGAGACCCAGTACTTC. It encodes CASSLRQQETQYF.

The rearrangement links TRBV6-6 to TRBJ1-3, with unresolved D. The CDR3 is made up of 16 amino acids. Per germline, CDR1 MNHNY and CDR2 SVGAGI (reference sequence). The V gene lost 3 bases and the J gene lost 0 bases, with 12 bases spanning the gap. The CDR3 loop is CASSYKGRNSGNTIYF. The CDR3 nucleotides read TGTGCCAGCAGTTATAAGGGCAGGAACTCTGGAAACACCATATATTTT.

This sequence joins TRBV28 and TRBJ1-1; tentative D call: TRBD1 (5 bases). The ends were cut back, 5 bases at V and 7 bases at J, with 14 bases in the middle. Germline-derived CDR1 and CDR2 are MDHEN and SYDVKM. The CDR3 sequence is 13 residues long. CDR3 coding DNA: TGTGCCAGCAGTCCTCCTGGGGCCTTTGAAGCTTTCTTT. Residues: CASSPPGAFEAFF.

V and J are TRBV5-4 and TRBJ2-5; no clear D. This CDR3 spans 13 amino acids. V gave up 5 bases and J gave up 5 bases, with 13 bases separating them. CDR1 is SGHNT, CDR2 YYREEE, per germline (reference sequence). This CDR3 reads CASSPRRGETQYF. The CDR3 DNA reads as TGTGCCAGCAGTCCGAGGCGTGGTGAGACCCAGTACTTC.

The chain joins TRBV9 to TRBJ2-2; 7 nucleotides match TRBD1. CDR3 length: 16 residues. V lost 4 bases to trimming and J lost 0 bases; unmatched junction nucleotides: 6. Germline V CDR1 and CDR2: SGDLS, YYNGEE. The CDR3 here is CASSPRGSPNTGELFF. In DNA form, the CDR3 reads TGTGCCAGCAGCCCCAGGGGGAGCCCGAACACCGGGGAGCTGTTTTTT.

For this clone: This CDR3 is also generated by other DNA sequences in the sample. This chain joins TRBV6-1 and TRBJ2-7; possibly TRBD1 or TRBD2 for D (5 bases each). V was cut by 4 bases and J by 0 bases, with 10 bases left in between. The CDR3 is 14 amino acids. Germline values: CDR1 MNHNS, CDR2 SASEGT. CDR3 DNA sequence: TGTGCCAGCAGTGGGGCAGGGAGCTCCTACGAGCAGTACTTC. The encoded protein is CASSGAGSSYEQYF.